This is a list of T cell receptor beta chains from one sample in a study of T cells in Graves' hyperthyroidism and ophthalmopathy. TCRdb redid the calling of the multiplex PCR reads with MiXCR, one entry per CDR3 protein. The data show around 520,000 distinct CDR3 sequences, less than 25% seen once. Material: blood. All receptors derive from a woman younger than 45 with Graves' ophthalmopathy. Each CDR3 is given with its conserved first and last residue. A D gene is named only where the DNA matches it firmly. Size is stated for part of the rows, as once, few or many counts, or as a class when the clone is expanded.

clone_size	v_call	j_call	d_call	cdr3_aa	cdr3_nt
many	TRBV11-2	TRBJ2-2	-	CASSPGAGGAGELFF	TGTGCCAGCAGCCCCGGCGCAGGGGGGGCCGGGGAGCTGTTTTTT
many	TRBV12-3/TRBV12-4	TRBJ1-1	-	CASSLRKTPNTEAFF	TGTGCCAGCAGTTTGAGAAAGACCCCGAACACTGAAGCTTTCTTT
many	TRBV12-5	TRBJ2-5	TRBD1	CASSGQGAWETQYF	TGTGCCTCTTCGGGACAGGGGGCTTGGGAGACCCAGTACTTC
once	TRBV5-1	TRBJ1-1	TRBD1	CASSSLTGPNTEAFF	TGCGCCAGCAGCTCCCTGACAGGGCCGAACACTGAAGCTTTCTTT
few	TRBV11-1	TRBJ1-5	-	CASSLAPLGVYYQPQHF	TGTGCCAGCAGCTTAGCTCCCCTGGGGGTTTACTATCAGCCCCAGCATTTT
few	TRBV28	TRBJ2-2	TRBD2	CASSSSSGWSGELFF	TGTGCCAGCAGTTCCTCTAGCGGGTGGAGCGGGGAGCTGTTTTTT
many	TRBV5-1	TRBJ2-7	TRBD1	CASSFRDRSYEQYF	TGCGCCAGCAGCTTCCGGGACAGATCCTACGAGCAGTACTTC
-	TRBV3-1	TRBJ1-3	-	CASSQDMLSGNTIYF	TGTGCCAGCAGCCAAGACATGCTCTCTGGAAACACCATATATTTT
few	TRBV12-3/TRBV12-4	TRBJ1-1	-	CASTSVGPEAFF	TGTGCCAGCACTTCTGTGGGGCCTGAAGCTTTCTTT
few	TRBV6-1	TRBJ1-6	-	CASSTGTGPSPLHF	TGTGCCAGCAGCACCGGGACGGGACCTTCACCCCTCCACTTT
many	TRBV5-1	TRBJ2-7	-	CASSGYSYEQYF	TGCGCCAGCAGCGGATACTCCTACGAGCAGTACTTC
many	TRBV5-1	TRBJ1-1	-	CASSSGGENTEAFF	TGCGCCAGCAGCTCGGGCGGGGAGAACACTGAAGCTTTCTTT
many	TRBV12-3/TRBV12-4	TRBJ2-7	-	CASSRLASVDEQYF	TGTGCCAGCAGCAGATTGGCTAGCGTTGACGAGCAGTACTTC
-	TRBV2	TRBJ1-2	-	CASMPGAASGYTF	TGTGCCAGCATGCCGGGGGCGGCTAGTGGCTACACCTTC
many	TRBV6-2/TRBV6-3	TRBJ2-7	-	CASQRGDNSYEQYF	TGTGCCAGTCAGAGGGGGGACAACTCCTACGAGCAGTACTTC
many	TRBV19	TRBJ2-7	TRBD1	CASSKSSTGSSYEQYF	TGTGCCAGTAGTAAATCCTCGACAGGGAGCTCCTACGAGCAGTACTTC
-	TRBV12-3/TRBV12-4	TRBJ1-2	-	CASRPTIYGGFYGYTF	TGTGCCAGCAGACCTACGATCTACGGGGGGTTCTATGGCTACACCTTC
many	TRBV6-1	TRBJ1-1	-	CASSEFNTEAFF	TGTGCCAGCAGTGAATTCAACACTGAAGCTTTCTTT
few	TRBV12-3/TRBV12-4	TRBJ1-1	-	CASSFQGSTEAFF	TGTGCCAGCAGTTTTCAAGGGAGCACTGAAGCTTTCTTT
-	TRBV5-1	TRBJ1-5	-	CASSPGHEGNQPQRF	TGCGCCAGCAGCCCGGGACATGAGGGCAATCAGCCCCAGCGTTTT
few	TRBV2	TRBJ1-6	-	CASSEIGVRGKSPLHF	TGTGCCAGCAGTGAAATTGGGGTCCGAGGGAAGTCACCCCTCCACTTT
many	TRBV6-5	TRBJ1-2	-	CASSTVGGGGGYTF	TGTGCCAGCAGTACCGTCGGGGGCGGCGGTGGCTACACCTTC
-	TRBV28	TRBJ1-2	TRBD1	CASSTSGTAYGYTF	TGTGCCAGCAGTACCTCCGGGACAGCATATGGCTACACCTTC
many	TRBV12-3/TRBV12-4	TRBJ1-1	TRBD1	CASNLGQTEAFF	TGTGCCAGCAATTTGGGACAGACTGAAGCTTTCTTT
many	TRBV19	TRBJ1-5	-	CATRGAFNQPQHF	TGTGCCACCCGCGGGGCGTTCAATCAGCCCCAGCATTTT
-	TRBV15	TRBJ2-2	-	CATSRGGNTGELFF	TGTGCCACCAGCAGAGGGGGTAACACCGGGGAGCTGTTTTTT
-	TRBV15	TRBJ1-3	-	CATSMGQNSAGNTIYF	TGTGCCACCAGTATGGGACAAAACTCCGCCGGAAACACCATATATTTT
-	TRBV10-1	TRBJ2-3	TRBD1	CASSHRPGQGSTDTQYF	TGCGCCAGCAGCCACCGACCGGGACAGGGGAGCACAGATACGCAGTATTTT
many	TRBV6-2/TRBV6-3	TRBJ2-4	TRBD1	CASSYSPGVGPQGAKNIKYF	TGTGCCAGCAGTTACAGTCCAGGCGTCGGGCCCCAGGGGGCCAAAAACATTAAGTACTTC
-	TRBV20-1	TRBJ2-5	TRBD1	CSPDRGQKTQYF	TGCAGCCCGGACAGGGGACAAAAGACCCAGTACTTC
many	TRBV29-1	TRBJ2-5	-	CSAGDTTTQETQYF	TGCAGCGCAGGGGACACAACAACTCAAGAGACCCAGTACTTC
many	TRBV27	TRBJ1-5	-	CASSFLRDRDQPQHF	TGTGCCAGCAGTTTCCTTCGGGACCGAGATCAGCCCCAGCATTTT
many	TRBV7-2	TRBJ2-7	-	CASSLGGHSSYEQYF	TGTGCCAGCAGCTTAGGGGGACATAGCTCCTACGAGCAGTACTTC
many	TRBV19	TRBJ1-2	-	CASIIQGNYGYTF	TGTGCCAGTATAATTCAGGGGAACTATGGCTACACCTTC
few	TRBV28	TRBJ2-7	TRBD2	CASSSGTSGNSYEQYF	TGTGCCAGCAGTTCAGGGACTAGCGGAAACTCATACGAGCAGTACTTC
-	TRBV13	TRBJ1-1	-	CASSLPGTPEAFF	TGTGCCAGCAGCTTACCAGGGACACCTGAAGCTTTCTTT
-	TRBV10-3	TRBJ2-5	-	CAIRPNGGETQYF	TGTGCCATCAGGCCGAACGGCGGTGAGACCCAGTACTTC
-	TRBV18	TRBJ2-6	-	CASSHTQSGANVLSF	TGTGCCAGCTCACACACGCAGTCTGGGGCCAACGTCCTGAGTTTC
many	TRBV20-1	TRBJ2-5	TRBD1	CSVQGFKDREDRETQYF	TGCAGTGTTCAGGGGTTTAAGGACAGGGAAGACAGGGAGACCCAGTACTTC
few	TRBV6-1	TRBJ2-7	-	CASRWGGSGSYEQYF	TGTGCCAGCAGGTGGGGAGGTAGCGGCTCCTACGAGCAGTACTTC
many	TRBV6-1	TRBJ1-2	-	CASSVSPSYGYTF	TGTGCCAGCAGTGTTTCCCCCAGCTATGGCTACACCTTC
few	TRBV20-1	TRBJ2-5	TRBD1	CSARGSGGRETQYF	TGCAGTGCTAGAGGGTCAGGGGGCCGGGAGACCCAGTACTTC
-	TRBV27	TRBJ2-7	-	CASSSLRFRAPYELYF	TGTGCCAGCAGTTCACTCCGCTTCCGGGCCCCATACGAGCTGTACTTC
many	TRBV12-3/TRBV12-4	TRBJ2-7	-	CASSPSRVYTYEQYF	TGTGCCAGCAGTCCTAGTAGGGTCTACACCTACGAGCAGTACTTC
many	TRBV6-5	TRBJ1-1	-	CASSYSLWVATEAFF	TGTGCCAGCAGTTACTCCCTCTGGGTGGCCACTGAAGCTTTCTTT
many	TRBV2	TRBJ2-7	-	CASSEQELSYEQYF	TGTGCCAGCAGTGAACAGGAACTATCCTACGAGCAGTACTTC
many	TRBV7-2	TRBJ2-7	-	CASSLVGPISYEQYF	TGTGCCAGCAGCTTAGTGGGACCGATATCCTACGAGCAGTACTTC